The 27 T cell receptor beta chains below come from one sample, sequenced in a study of blood T cell repertoires in COVID-19. Generated by immunoSEQ multiplex PCR, the TCRdb table keeps only in-frame clones and is missing some. The sample contains more than 200,000 clones, around nine tenths of which appear only once. Sequences were obtained from PBMCs or T cells enriched from blood (not recorded which). The receptor set was obtained from a woman in her twenties or thirties who had recovered from COVID-19.

V and J are TRBV15 and TRBJ1-1; maybe TRBD1 (6 bases). Germline V gene lookup returns CDR1 LNHNV and CDR2 YYDKDF (reference sequence). The CDR3 loop spans 14 amino acids. V lost 9 bases to trimming and J lost 1 base, with 15 bases between them. Written as DNA, the CDR3 is TGTGCCACAACCAACAGGGCTAGGAACACTGAAGCTTTCTTT. Its protein is CATTNRARNTEAFF.

J is TRBJ2-1 and V is TRBV28, with TRBD2 matching over 11 bases. The CDR3 runs to 16 residues. The germline gives CDR1 MDHEN, CDR2 SYDVKM. V shed 3 bases, J shed 9 bases, and the junction held 10 bases outside the gene matches. CDR3 in amino acids: CASSFGSGRAGGEQFF. The CDR3 DNA follows: TGTGCCAGCAGTTTTGGTAGCGGGAGGGCCGGGGGTGAGCAGTTCTTC. Full variable domain (remainder filled in from reference TRBV28 and TRBJ2-1): DVKVTQSSRYLVKRTGEKVFLECVQDMDHENMFWYRQDPGLGLRLIYFSYDVKMKEKGDIPEGYSVSREKKERFSLILESASTNQTSMYLCASSFGSGRAGGEQFFGPGTRLTVL.

The rearrangement links TRBV4-1 to TRBJ2-7, with D hard to call. The CDR3 consists of 15 residues. Germline CDR1 MGHRA, CDR2 YSYEKL. Trimming removed 0 bases from V and 6 bases from J, with 15 bases in between. In DNA form, the CDR3 reads TGCGCCAGCAGCCAAGATCGCGCGGCGGTGAGCGAGCAGTACTTC. It translates to CASSQDRAAVSEQYF.

The chain uses TRBV28 and TRBJ1-5, with D maybe TRBD1 (5 bases). Germline lookup yields CDR1 MDHEN and CDR2 SYDVKM. The CDR3 totals 17 residues. V lost 5 bases and J 0 bases, leaving 17 bases between the germline ends. The CDR3 spells CASSPLQQVYSNQPQHF. The DNA of the CDR3 is TGTGCCAGCAGTCCCCTTCAACAGGTTTATAGCAATCAGCCCCAGCATTTT.

The chain combines TRBV7-9 with TRBJ1-6; D unresolved. Germline CDR1 and CDR2: SEHNR and FQNEAQ (reference sequence). V lost 5 bases to trimming and J lost 1 base, with 15 bases between them. The CDR3 consists of 17 residues. CDR3 amino acids: CASSTAGEVSYNSPLHF. CDR3 in DNA: TGTGCCAGCAGCACCGCCGGGGAAGTTTCCTATAATTCACCCCTCCACTTT.

The gene calls are TRBV15 and TRBJ1-2; 7 nucleotides align to TRBD1. J lost 5 bases, V lost 3 bases, and 3 bases had no gene match. The CDR3 has 13 residues. Germline V gene sequence: CDR1 LNHNV, CDR2 YYDKDF (reference sequence). The CDR3 DNA sequence: TGTGCCACCAGCAGCACAGGGGAATATGGCTACACCTTC. Translated, it gives CATSSTGEYGYTF.

The CDR3 sequence is CASSLAGLAGVPYNEQFF. The CDR3, as DNA: TGCGCCAGCAGCTTGGCGGGACTAGCGGGAGTGCCCTACAATGAGCAGTTCTTC. The V gene is TRBV5-1, the J gene TRBJ2-1, with 14 bases fitting TRBD2. Germline CDR1 is SGHRS and CDR2 is YFSETQ. This CDR3 is 18 amino acids long. The junction had 4 bases not matched to a gene; V was cut back by 0 bases and J by 2 bases.

The rearrangement links TRBV7-2 to TRBJ2-1; 15 nucleotides align to TRBD2. The junction had 4 bases not matched to a gene; V was cut back by 5 bases and J by 8 bases. The CDR3 has 15 residues. CDR1 is SGHTA, CDR2 FQGNSA, per germline. CDR3 amino acids: CASSRGLAGGDEQFF. In DNA form, the CDR3 reads TGTGCCAGCAGCCGGGGACTAGCGGGAGGTGATGAGCAGTTCTTC.

The chain recombines TRBV27 with TRBJ2-7, with 12 bases aligning to TRBD2. This CDR3 comprises 19 residues. In germline, CDR1 is MNHEY, CDR2 SMNVEV (reference sequence). With 5 bases clipped from V and 0 bases from J, the junction kept 14 bases outside the gene matches. CDR3 DNA sequence: TGTGCCAGCAGTACCCCGAGGCTAGCGGGAGGGCGTAGCTCCTACGAGCAGTACTTC. Translating it yields CASSTPRLAGGRSSYEQYF.

The J gene is TRBJ1-1, the V gene TRBV28; D may be TRBD1 (5 bases). Trimming shortened V by 5 bases and J by 5 bases, and 9 bases separated the two germline ends. The CDR3 runs 12 residues. Per germline, CDR1 MDHEN and CDR2 SYDVKM. The CDR3 sequence is CASSQRGTEAFF. The CDR3 nucleotides are TGTGCCAGCAGTCAAAGGGGAACTGAAGCTTTCTTT.

The chain carries TRBV4-1 and TRBJ1-1, with D possibly TRBD1 on 6 matching bases. The germline gives CDR1 MGHRA, CDR2 YSYEKL. The CDR3 contains 16 residues. V was shortened by 1 base and J by 7 bases, with 19 bases between the two germline ends. CDR3 coding DNA: TGCGCCAGCAGCCAAGTGGGACAAGCGAATAGAAATGAAGCTTTCTTT. Encoded protein: CASSQVGQANRNEAFF.

This chain connects TRBV6-5 to TRBJ1-5, with 8 nucleotides matching TRBD1. Trimming took 2 bases from V and 4 from J; bases not matched to a gene: 4. The germline V gene has CDR1 MNHEY and CDR2 SVGAGI. The CDR3 loop spans 15 amino acids. The CDR3 region is CASSYTGGGNQPQHF. For the CDR3, the DNA is TGTGCCAGCAGTTACACAGGGGGAGGGAATCAGCCCCAGCATTTT.

The chain couples TRBV6-2 or TRBV6-3 to TRBJ1-1; no clear D gene. The CDR3 consists of 11 residues. Germline lookup yields CDR1 MNHEY and CDR2 SVGEGT. The V end was cut by 2 bases, the J end by 7 bases, with 5 bases between. The CDR3 protein is CASSYAIEAFF. DNA for the CDR3: TGTGCCAGCAGTTACGCGATTGAAGCTTTCTTT.

The chain has TRBV5-4 and TRBJ1-1; TRBD1 matches at 9 bases. V gave up 4 bases and J gave up 5 bases; unmatched junction bases: 6. CDR1 is SGHNT and CDR2 is YYREEE in the germline V gene (reference sequence). There are 14 residues in the CDR3. CDR3: CASSATDRGTEAFF. Written as DNA, the CDR3 is TGTGCCAGCAGCGCCACTGACAGGGGGACTGAAGCTTTCTTT.

The chain employs TRBV7-2 and TRBJ2-2; 7 bases line up with TRBD1. The CDR3 covers 12 residues. After removal of 9 bases from V and 5 bases from J, the junction contained 3 bases not matched to a gene. Germline loops: CDR1 SGHTA, CDR2 FQGNSA. The CDR3 nucleotides read TGTGCCAGTCCGACAGGGACCGGGGAGCTGTTTTTT. Its protein is CASPTGTGELFF.

This chain connects TRBV7-2 to TRBJ2-3; 15 nucleotides align to TRBD2. CDR3 length: 18 residues. Germline lookup yields CDR1 SGHTA and CDR2 FQGNSA. J gave up 6 bases and V 1 base, and 8 bases lay outside the gene matches. The CDR3 here is CASSLGRGLAGGGDTQYF. The CDR3 nucleotides read TGTGCCAGCAGCTTAGGGAGGGGACTAGCGGGAGGTGGTGATACGCAGTATTTT.

This clone was seen just once. The J gene is TRBJ2-7, the V gene TRBV28, with no clear D. Trimming took off 3 bases at V and 0 bases at J, with 6 bases between the two ends. Germline CDR1 MDHEN, CDR2 SYDVKM. The CDR3 runs 13 residues. Here the CDR3 DNA reads TGTGCCAGCAGTTTTAGTCTCTCCTACGAGCAGTACTTC. It specifies CASSFSLSYEQYF.

This chain joins TRBV7-6 and TRBJ1-6; a weak D match, TRBD1 (5 bases). The germline gives CDR1 SGHVS, CDR2 FNYEAQ. V lost 0 bases to trimming and J lost 7 bases, with 10 bases between them. This CDR3 is built from 15 residues. Written as DNA, the CDR3 is TGTGCCAGCAGCTTAGCGGGAAGACAGAATTCACCCCTCCACTTT. Protein sequence: CASSLAGRQNSPLHF. The whole variable domain, remainder taken from reference TRBV7-6 and TRBJ1-6, is GAGVSQSPRYKVTKRGQDVALRCDPISGHVSLYWYRQALGQGPEFLTYFNYEAQQDKSGLPNDRFSAERPEGSISTLTIQRTEQRDSAMYRCASSLAGRQNSPLHFGNGTRLTVT.

The rearrangement links TRBV11-3 to TRBJ2-2; 7 positions agree with TRBD1. The V segment lost 2 bases and the J segment 4 bases; nucleotides outside the gene matches: 4. Germline V gene sequence: CDR1 SGHNT, CDR2 YENEEA. There are 15 residues in the CDR3. CDR3 nucleotide sequence: TGTGCCAGCAGCTTATCTTGGACAGGCACCGGGGAGCTGTTTTTT. It specifies CASSLSWTGTGELFF.

The V gene is TRBV6-2 or TRBV6-3, the J gene TRBJ2-1; 10 bases fit TRBD2. Germline lookup yields CDR1 MNHEY and CDR2 SVGEGT. CDR3 size: 17 residues. Trimming removed 4 bases from V and 1 base from J; junction bases left unmatched: 7. In DNA, the CDR3 is TGTGCCAGCAGTTTCATCCCGGGACTAGCGTCCTACAATGAGCAGTTCTTC. Translation gives CASSFIPGLASYNEQFF.

The chain recombines TRBV5-1 with TRBJ1-2; D uncertain. Germline-derived CDR1 and CDR2 are SGHRS and YFSETQ. Trimming left V 4 bases short and J 2 bases short, with 15 bases between. The CDR3 sequence is 15 residues long. Here the CDR3 reads CASSPEPGSNYGYTF. In DNA form, the CDR3 reads TGCGCCAGCAGCCCGGAGCCGGGGTCCAACTATGGCTACACCTTC.

The chain employs TRBV5-8 and TRBJ2-1; 8 bases agree with TRBD1. The CDR3 has 18 amino acids. J gave up 7 bases and V 3 bases, and 18 bases lay outside the gene matches. Germline CDR1 reads SGHTS; CDR2 reads YDEGEE. In nucleotides, the CDR3 is TGTGCCAGCAGCTCGGGAACTGCCGGGACAGGAACTAAGAATGAGCAGTTCTTC. This sequence encodes CASSSGTAGTGTKNEQFF.

The chain links TRBV2 to TRBJ2-1; D is ambiguous. Germline V gene lookup returns CDR1 SNHLY and CDR2 FYNNEI. This CDR3 spans 16 amino acids. With 5 bases removed from V and 0 bases from J, the gap between germline ends came to 14 bases. The DNA for the CDR3 is TGTGCCAGCAGTAAGACCCTTGCTAGCTCCTACAATGAGCAGTTCTTC. The encoded protein is CASSKTLASSYNEQFF.

The chain recombines TRBV7-2 with TRBJ1-1; the match to TRBD1 covers 7 bases. The CDR3 consists of 12 residues. The V segment lost 8 bases and the J segment 3 bases; nucleotides outside the gene matches: 3. In germline, CDR1 is SGHTA, CDR2 FQGNSA. CDR3: CASHRGHTEAFF. The CDR3 DNA reads as TGTGCCAGCCACAGGGGCCACACTGAAGCTTTCTTT.

The chain couples TRBV5-4 to TRBJ2-7, with D perhaps TRBD1 (6 bases). From germline, CDR1 is SGHNT and CDR2 YYREEE (reference sequence). The CDR3 spans 16 residues. Trimming cost V 0 bases and J 4 bases, with 17 bases left between them. CDR3 region: CASSLAMQGNNYEQYF. The CDR3 DNA is TGTGCCAGCAGCTTGGCCATGCAGGGGAATAATTACGAGCAGTACTTC. Filled out from reference TRBV5-4 and TRBJ2-7, the complete variable domain reads ETGVTQSPTHLIKTRGQQVTLRCSSQSGHNTVSWYQQALGQGPQFIFQYYREEENGRGNFPPRFSGLQFPNYSSELNVNALELDDSALYLCASSLAMQGNNYEQYFGPGTRLTVT.

The rearrangement links TRBV6-5 to TRBJ1-1, with 7 bases lining up with TRBD1. Germline V gene data show CDR1 as MNHEY and CDR2 as SVGAGI. V was clipped by 5 bases and J by 7 bases; unmatched bases: 1. The CDR3 is 11 residues long. The DNA of the CDR3 is TGTGCCAGCAGTAGGGGGCTTGAAGCTTTCTTT. This sequence encodes CASSRGLEAFF.

The chain links TRBV7-6 to TRBJ2-1; 8 nucleotides agree with TRBD1. The germline V gene has CDR1 SGHVS and CDR2 FNYEAQ. J lost 3 bases, V lost 5 bases, and 3 bases had no gene match. This CDR3 is built from 14 residues. This CDR3 reads CASSRDRSYNEQFF. In nucleotides, the CDR3 is TGTGCCAGCAGCCGGGACAGGAGCTACAATGAGCAGTTCTTC. The variable domain in full, completed from reference TRBV7-6 and TRBJ2-1, reads GAGVSQSPRYKVTKRGQDVALRCDPISGHVSLYWYRQALGQGPEFLTYFNYEAQQDKSGLPNDRFSAERPEGSISTLTIQRTEQRDSAMYRCASSRDRSYNEQFFGPGTRLTVL.